These 14 T cell receptor beta chains share one sample of origin, sequenced in a study of blood T cell repertoires in COVID-19. Sequencing used immunoSEQ multiplex PCR; TCRdb keeps in-frame clones, though not all of them. The table records about 40,000 clones, approximately 87% of them present only once. The sequenced sample consisted of peripheral blood. Receptor source: a man in his 70s with acute or convalescent COVID-19.

This rearrangement joins TRBV27 to TRBJ2-7; 7 bases match TRBD1. Germline assignment: CDR1 MNHEY and CDR2 SMNVEV (reference sequence). The CDR3 is 14 residues long. The V segment lost 4 bases and the J segment 3 bases; nucleotides outside the gene matches: 6. The CDR3 region is CASSWDSRDYEQYF. For the CDR3, the DNA is TGTGCCAGCAGTTGGGACAGCAGAGACTACGAGCAGTACTTC.

This clone has a single count. This sequence joins TRBV2 and TRBJ1-4; TRBD1 matches at 9 bases. V gave up 3 bases and J gave up 2 bases; unmatched junction bases: 7. The CDR3 runs 17 residues. Per the germline V gene, CDR1 is SNHLY and CDR2 is FYNNEI. CDR3 in DNA: TGTGCCAGCAGTGAGTCCCGGGACAGGGAGACTAATGAAAAACTGTTTTTT. Its protein product is CASSESRDRETNEKLFF.

The chain is built from TRBV19 and TRBJ1-2; a weak D match, TRBD1 (6 bases). This CDR3 region has 16 residues. V was cut by 7 bases and J by 5 bases, with 23 bases left in between. Germline V gene data show CDR1 as LNHDA and CDR2 as SQIVND (reference sequence). DNA for the CDR3: TGTGCCAGTATGGGGGCCAGGATGGGCATAAATTATGGCTACACCTTC. Translating it yields CASMGARMGINYGYTF.

V and J are TRBV19 and TRBJ1-6; the D is unclear. Germline lookup yields CDR1 LNHDA and CDR2 SQIVND (reference sequence). The CDR3 length is 15 residues. V gave up 5 bases and J gave up 8 bases, with 16 bases separating them. CDR3: CASSGRWGADSPLHF. As DNA, the CDR3 is TGTGCCAGTAGTGGGAGGTGGGGAGCTGATTCACCCCTCCACTTT.

This clone was picked up one time. The CDR3 loop reads CASSLERRDSPLHF. DNA for the CDR3: TGTGCCAGCAGCTTGGAGAGGAGGGATTCACCCCTCCACTTT. The V and J genes are TRBV5-4 and TRBJ1-6; D gene uncertain. The CDR3 has 14 residues. V was trimmed by 0 bases and J by 8 bases, leaving 9 bases between them. Germline V gene sequence: CDR1 SGHNT, CDR2 YYREEE (reference sequence).

This chain joins TRBV6-5 and TRBJ2-7; perhaps TRBD2 as D (5 bases). The CDR3 totals 15 residues. The ends were cut back, 4 bases at V and 2 bases at J, with 15 bases in the middle. Germline V gene lookup returns CDR1 MNHEY and CDR2 SVGAGI. The CDR3 spells CASSSRGRGAYEQYF. The CDR3 DNA follows: TGTGCCAGCAGTTCCCGAGGACGGGGTGCCTACGAGCAGTACTTC.

A few counts support this clone. J is TRBJ2-7 and V is TRBV4-2, with 7 bases that match TRBD2. The ends lost 3 bases at V and 5 bases at J; junction bases unmatched: 10. This CDR3 has 15 amino acids. Germline loops: CDR1 LGHNA, CDR2 YNFKEQ. This chain's CDR3 is CASSQESGAHNEQYF. CDR3 DNA sequence: TGTGCCAGCAGCCAGGAAAGCGGGGCCCACAACGAGCAGTACTTC.

The rearrangement links TRBV27 to TRBJ2-1, with TRBD2 matching over 14 bases. Germline CDR1 and CDR2: MNHEY and SMNVEV (reference sequence). The CDR3 sequence is 16 residues long. V lost 5 bases to trimming and J lost 4 bases; unmatched junction nucleotides: 4. The CDR3 spells CASSPWTSGGYNEQFF. The DNA of the CDR3 is TGTGCCAGCAGTCCGTGGACTAGCGGGGGGTACAATGAGCAGTTCTTC.

This chain uses TRBV9 with TRBJ2-7; TRBD2 agrees at 12 bases. Trimming at V came to 3 bases and at J to 5 bases, leaving 3 bases not matched to a gene. The CDR3 spans 14 residues. Looked up from germline, CDR1 is SGDLS and CDR2 is YYNGEE. CDR3 protein: CASSATSGSDEQYF. CDR3 sequence (DNA): TGTGCCAGCAGCGCGACTAGCGGGAGCGACGAGCAGTACTTC.

V and J are TRBV11-2 and TRBJ1-3, with D possibly being TRBD1 (5 bases). This CDR3 comprises 16 residues. CDR1 is SGHAT, CDR2 FQNNGV, per germline. Trimming removed 0 bases at V and 1 base at J, with 10 bases between. As DNA, the CDR3 is TGTGCCAGCAGCTTAGAGGAGGGGACGTCTGGAAACACCATATATTTT. It codes for CASSLEEGTSGNTIYF. The variable domain in full, completed from reference TRBV11-2 and TRBJ1-3, reads EAGVAQSPRYKIIEKRQSVAFWCNPISGHATLYWYQQILGQGPKLLIQFQNNGVVDDSQLPKDRFSAERLKGVDSTLKIQPAKLEDSAVYLCASSLEEGTSGNTIYFGEGSWLTVV.

This chain uses TRBV28 with TRBJ1-2; D ambiguous. The CDR3 spans 15 residues. V gave up 2 bases and J gave up 0 bases, with 10 bases separating them. The germline V gene encodes CDR1 MDHEN and CDR2 SYDVKM. Here the CDR3 reads CASSLRELANYGYTF. The CDR3 DNA sequence: TGTGCCAGCAGTTTACGAGAGTTAGCTAACTATGGCTACACCTTC.

Concerning this clone itself: One end of the junction is discordant with germline, which a read error may explain. The V gene is TRBV10-3, the J gene TRBJ2-7; 7 bases fit TRBD1. The CDR3 sequence is 12 residues long. Germline-derived CDR1 and CDR2 are ENHRY and SYGVKD. Here the CDR3 DNA reads TGTGCCATCAGTGAGTCCCGACAGGGTAACACATTC. It translates to CAISESRQGNTF.

The genes are TRBV28 and TRBJ1-1; tentative D call: TRBD1 (5 bases). CDR3 length: 15 residues. From germline, CDR1 is MDHEN and CDR2 SYDVKM. V dropped 2 bases and J dropped 1 base, with 11 bases sitting between them. CDR3 bases: TGTGCCAGCAGTTTAGTAGGGGTAAGGAACACTGAAGCTTTCTTT. Protein sequence: CASSLVGVRNTEAFF.

This chain joins TRBV19 and TRBJ1-1; 7 bases agree with TRBD1. CDR3 length: 15 amino acids. V was pared by 5 bases and J by 3 bases, with 9 bases of the junction left unmatched. Germline lookup yields CDR1 LNHDA and CDR2 SQIVND (reference sequence). The CDR3 is CASSSFGQVDTEAFF. The CDR3 DNA reads TGTGCCAGTAGTTCCTTCGGACAGGTCGACACTGAAGCTTTCTTT.